Here is one T cell receptor beta chain with its context. Its cognate antigen is unknown. This CDR3 is 13 amino acids long. V gave up 0 bases and J gave up 6 bases, with 9 bases separating them. CDR1 and CDR2 (germline): ENHRY, SYGVKD. This sample was taken from a study of T-cell memory formation after mild COVID-19. Points from the study as a whole: The pre-infection memory compartment contained some responding clones, suggesting cross-reactive memory joined.

One entry per CDR3 protein results from TCRdb running MiXCR on the 5' RACE reads. The data contain hundreds of thousands of distinct CDR3 sequences, approximately 18% of them singletons. Sequencing was carried out using PBMCs or a T cell subset sorted from them (not recorded which). The receptor comes from an adult woman who had mild COVID-19 (a few samples of this study predate the infection). Cell type and time point are not known. The chain couples TRBV10-3 to TRBJ2-7, with a possible D match to TRBD1 (6 bases). The CDR3 loop reads CAISESTGIEQYF. In DNA form, the CDR3 reads TGTGCCATCAGTGAGTCGACAGGCATCGAGCAGTACTTC.